These 3 T cell receptor beta chains originate from one sample sequenced in a study of CD8+CD57+ T cells in acquired aplastic anemia. Genomic DNA acted as the template from which TCR beta VDJ combination and CDR3 sequence profiling were carried out. TCRdb analysed the reads with MiXCR anew, one entry per CDR3 protein. The table shows 200,000 or so distinct CDR3 sequences, with 40% to 50% occurring only once. CD8+CD57+ cell expansion, shown by flow cytometry, had occurred in the patients selected for sequencing. The sequenced sample consisted of sorted CD4+, CD8+, or CD8+CD57+ T cells (not recorded which) from PBMCs. Receptors were obtained from a human donor with aplastic anemia.

This clonotype was recorded many times. The rearrangement uses TRBV7-8 and TRBJ2-5; the match to TRBD1 covers 8 bases. Germline V gives CDR1 SGHVS, CDR2 FQNEAQ. The ends lost 5 bases at V and 5 bases at J; junction bases unmatched: 13. The CDR3 runs 16 residues. CDR3 protein: CASSPSAQGAWETQYF. CDR3 coding DNA: TGTGCCAGCAGCCCTTCCGCCCAGGGGGCTTGGGAGACCCAGTACTTC.

The rearrangement links TRBV9 to TRBJ2-5, with 9 bases fitting TRBD2. CDR1 SGDLS and CDR2 YYNGEE come from the germline V gene. The CDR3 extends over 16 amino acids. V shed 4 bases, J shed 3 bases, and the junction held 10 bases outside the gene matches. The CDR3 DNA reads as TGTGCCAGCAGCCGGCTTGCTAGCGGGAATAAAGAGACCCAGTACTTC. Its protein product is CASSRLASGNKETQYF.

The table lists this clonotype with many counts. The CDR3 region is CASSLAPAGDRNEQYF. For the CDR3, the DNA is TGTGCCAGCAGCTTAGCGCCAGCGGGAGATAGAAACGAGCAGTACTTC. The gene calls are TRBV7-6 and TRBJ2-7; 8 bases line up with TRBD2. V was pared by 0 bases and J by 5 bases, with 9 bases of the junction left unmatched. The CDR3 runs to 16 residues. Germline V CDR1 and CDR2: SGHVS, FNYEAQ. Drawing the rest from reference TRBV7-6 and TRBJ2-7, the complete variable domain is GAGVSQSPRYKVTKRGQDVALRCDPISGHVSLYWYRQALGQGPEFLTYFNYEAQQDKSGLPNDRFSAERPEGSISTLTIQRTEQRDSAMYRCASSLAPAGDRNEQYFGPGTRLTVT.